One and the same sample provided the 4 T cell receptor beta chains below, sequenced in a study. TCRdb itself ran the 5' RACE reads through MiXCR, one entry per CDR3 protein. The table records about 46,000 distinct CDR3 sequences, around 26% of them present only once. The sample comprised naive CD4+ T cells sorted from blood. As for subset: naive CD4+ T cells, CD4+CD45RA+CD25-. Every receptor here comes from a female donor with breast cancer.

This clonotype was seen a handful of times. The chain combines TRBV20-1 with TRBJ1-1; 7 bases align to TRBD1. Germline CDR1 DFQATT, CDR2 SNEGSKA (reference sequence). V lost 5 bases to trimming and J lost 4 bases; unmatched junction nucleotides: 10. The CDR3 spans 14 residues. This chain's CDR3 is CSALPAGGTTEAFF. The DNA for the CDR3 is TGCAGTGCTCTCCCGGCAGGGGGAACCACTGAAGCTTTCTTT.

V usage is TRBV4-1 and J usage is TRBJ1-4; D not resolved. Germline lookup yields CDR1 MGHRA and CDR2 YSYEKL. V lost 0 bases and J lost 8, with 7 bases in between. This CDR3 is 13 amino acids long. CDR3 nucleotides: TGCGCCAGCAGCCAAGACATCTCGGAAAAACTGTTTTTT. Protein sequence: CASSQDISEKLFF.

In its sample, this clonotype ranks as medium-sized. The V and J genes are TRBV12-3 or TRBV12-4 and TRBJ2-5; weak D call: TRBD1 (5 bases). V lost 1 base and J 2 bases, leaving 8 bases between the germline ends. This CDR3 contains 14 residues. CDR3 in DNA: TGTGCCAGCAGTTTAGGACAGCCTCAAGAGACCCAGTACTTC. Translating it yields CASSLGQPQETQYF.

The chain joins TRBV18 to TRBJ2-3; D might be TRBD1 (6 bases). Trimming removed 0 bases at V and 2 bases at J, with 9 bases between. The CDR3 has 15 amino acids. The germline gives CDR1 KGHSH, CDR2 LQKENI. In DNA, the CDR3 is TGTGCCAGCTCACCACCATGGACAGACACAGATACGCAGTATTTT. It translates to CASSPPWTDTDTQYF.